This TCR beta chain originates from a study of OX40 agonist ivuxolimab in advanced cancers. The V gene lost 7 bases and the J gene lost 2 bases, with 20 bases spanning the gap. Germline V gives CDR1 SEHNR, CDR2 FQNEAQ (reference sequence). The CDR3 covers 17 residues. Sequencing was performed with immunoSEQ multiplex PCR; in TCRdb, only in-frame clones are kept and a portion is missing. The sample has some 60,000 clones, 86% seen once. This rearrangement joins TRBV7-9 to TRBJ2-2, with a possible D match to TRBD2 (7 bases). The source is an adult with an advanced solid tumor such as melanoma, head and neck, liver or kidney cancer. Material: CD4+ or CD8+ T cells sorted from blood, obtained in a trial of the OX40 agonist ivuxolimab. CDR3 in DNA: TGTGCCAGCACCCGAGGGAAATCGGGGGGCAACACCGGGGAGCTGTTTTTT. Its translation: CASTRGKSGGNTGELFF.